The 9 T cell receptor beta chains presented below share a single source sample, sequenced in a study of metastatic and nonmetastatic thyroid tumors. TCRdb re-called clones via MiXCR from the PCR reads. This sample has more than 4,000 clones, with less than 35% found just once. Among the patients, none had received any treatment before thyroid surgery. The specimen was adjacent normal tissue. All receptors come from a female donor with papillary thyroid cancer or a benign thyroid nodule (not recorded which). Some clones in this sample may be carry-over from other donors' samples.

The table lists this clone with many counts. This same CDR3 is encoded by further DNA sequences in the sample. The J gene is TRBJ1-5, the V gene TRBV10-3; the D gene is possibly TRBD1 (5 bases). Germline loops: CDR1 ENHRY, CDR2 SYGVKD. The V end lost 8 bases, the J end lost 0 bases, and 11 bases lay between the germline ends. There are 14 residues in the CDR3. Written as DNA, the CDR3 is TGTGCCATCGGGACCGGTGATAGCAATCAGCCCCAGCATTTT. It specifies CAIGTGDSNQPQHF.

The CDR3 loop reads CASSRMAGPTGELFF. The CDR3 bases are TGTGCCAGCAGCCGGATGGCGGGTCCCACCGGGGAGCTGTTTTTT. The chain carries TRBV11-2 and TRBJ2-2, with D possibly TRBD2 on 5 matching bases. The CDR3 extends over 15 amino acids. Deletions cut 5 bases from V and 4 bases from J, with 14 bases between. Germline CDR1 SGHAT, CDR2 FQNNGV.

Within the sample, this clone is medium-sized. V gene TRBV15 combines with J gene TRBJ2-1; D is ambiguous. The CDR3 runs to 13 residues. V was trimmed by 6 bases and J by 4 bases, leaving 10 bases between them. Germline values: CDR1 LNHNV, CDR2 YYDKDF (reference sequence). The CDR3 DNA is TGTGCCACCAGTACTTCTCCGTACAATGAGCAGTTCTTC. Its translation: CATSTSPYNEQFF.

By share of the sample, this clone is medium-sized. The rearrangement links TRBV20-1 to TRBJ2-5; tentative D call: TRBD2 (6 bases). Trimming took 6 bases from V and 4 from J, leaving 21 bases between them. This CDR3 has 15 amino acids. Germline V lookup: CDR1 DFQATT, CDR2 SNEGSKA (reference sequence). The CDR3 region has the DNA TGCAGTGCCCGCTCGGTGACTAGTGGGGGAGAGACCCAGTACTTC. Its protein product is CSARSVTSGGETQYF.

Concerning this clone: This may stem from a read error, because a much larger clone lies one nucleotide away. Within the sample, other DNA sequences also encode this same CDR3. V usage is TRBV7-2 and J usage is TRBJ1-5, with 8 bases aligning to TRBD1. Germline CDR1 SGHTA, CDR2 FQGNSA. This CDR3 is built from 13 residues. In DNA, the CDR3 is TGTGCCAGCAGCCAGGGGGCCCGTCAGCCACAGCATTTT. Protein product: CASSQGARQPQHF.

V and J are TRBV5-4 and TRBJ1-2; D unclear. The germline V gene has CDR1 SGHNT and CDR2 YYREEE (reference sequence). CDR3 size: 11 residues. Between the trimmed V and J ends, which lost 1 base and 3 bases, there was a span of 1 base. Here the CDR3 DNA reads TGTGCCAGCAGCTTGTACTATGGCTACACCTTC. Translation: CASSLYYGYTF.

The chain has TRBV11-2 and TRBJ2-7; 7 positions match TRBD1. Germline V gene sequence: CDR1 SGHAT, CDR2 FQNNGV. V trimming: 5 bases; J trimming: 0 bases; junction bases outside the gene matches: 13. The CDR3 extends over 17 amino acids. The CDR3 reads CASSEFKGQLPSYEQYF. DNA of the CDR3: TGTGCCAGCAGCGAATTCAAGGGACAGCTCCCCTCCTACGAGCAGTACTTC.

This clone came up a few times. The chain is built from TRBV27 and TRBJ2-1, with TRBD2 matching 7 bases. V lost 5 bases, J lost 5 bases, and 6 bases stayed unmatched. Germline V CDR1 and CDR2: MNHEY, SMNVEV (reference sequence). The CDR3 totals 14 residues. In DNA form, the CDR3 reads TGTGCCAGCAGTCCCGGGACTACTGACAATGAGCAGTTCTTC. Its protein product is CASSPGTTDNEQFF.

This clone was seen ten or more times. This sequence may be a read error, since a much larger clone differs from it by one base. The sample contains more than one DNA sequence encoding this CDR3. This rearrangement joins TRBV11-3 to TRBJ2-7; D not certain. Germline CDR1 and CDR2: SGHNT and YENEEA. CDR3 length equals 18 residues. Trimming cost V 1 base and J 0 bases, with 19 bases left between them. CDR3 residues: CASSLVGVRTSFSYEQYF. In nucleotides, the CDR3 is TGTGCCAGCAGCTTAGTAGGAGTTCGAACGAGCTTCTCCTACGAGCAGTACTTC.